The 6 T cell receptor beta chains below were found in one sample sequenced in a study of somatic mutations in cytotoxic T cells in rheumatoid arthritis. Sequenced by immunoSEQ multiplex PCR; TCRdb stores in-frame clones only, minus some. The table includes around 6,000 clones, 80% to 85% detected once. Sequenced input: CD8+ T cells sorted from blood. Receptors were obtained from an adult with rheumatoid arthritis.

Details on this clone: Compared with germline, one end of the junction differs, possibly owing to a read error. The genes are TRBV4-1 and TRBJ2-2; 8 nucleotides match TRBD1. Looked up from germline, CDR1 is MGHRA and CDR2 is YSYEKL. CDR3 size: 16 residues. This chain's CDR3 is CASSEEFGQGRGELFF. The CDR3 DNA sequence: TGCGCCAGCAGCGAAGAGTTTGGACAGGGCAGGGGGGAGCTGTTTTTT.

The rearrangement links TRBV27 to TRBJ2-7, with D hard to call. The CDR3 totals 12 residues. CDR1 is MNHEY, CDR2 SMNVEV, per germline (reference sequence). V dropped 6 bases and J dropped 4 bases, with 10 bases sitting between them. CDR3 DNA: TGTGCCAGCAGGGACGTGTGGTACGAGCAGTACTTC. This gives the protein CASRDVWYEQYF.

The chain has TRBV6-4 and TRBJ2-1; 8 nucleotides line up with TRBD2. V was pared by 0 bases and J by 8 bases, with 3 bases of the junction left unmatched. Germline V gene sequence: CDR1 MRHNA, CDR2 SNTAGT. This CDR3 has 14 residues. CDR3 in amino acids: CASSDSIGGDEQFF. For the CDR3, the DNA is TGTGCCAGCAGTGACTCGATCGGGGGGGATGAGCAGTTCTTC.

The chain recombines TRBV4-3 with TRBJ2-1, with D perhaps matching TRBD2 (7 bases). Trimming took 0 bases from V and 6 from J, leaving 21 bases between them. CDR3 length: 18 amino acids. The germline gives CDR1 LGHNA, CDR2 YSLEER. The CDR3 region has the DNA TGCGCCAGCAGCCAAGAGCGGGGGTTGGGGGGCGTCGTCAATGAGCAGTTCTTC. Protein sequence: CASSQERGLGGVVNEQFF.

This clone was counted once. The CDR3 is CASNGLAGYNEQFF. As DNA, the CDR3 is TGTGCCAGCAACGGCCTAGCAGGTTACAATGAGCAGTTCTTC. The rearrangement joins TRBV2 to TRBJ2-1; weak D call: TRBD2 (5 bases). Germline loops: CDR1 SNHLY, CDR2 FYNNEI. The CDR3 contains 14 residues. V gave up 7 bases and J gave up 4 bases, with 14 bases separating them.

The chain joins TRBV30 to TRBJ2-7; 7 nucleotides agree with TRBD2. With 2 bases clipped from V and 0 bases from J, the junction kept 7 bases outside the gene matches. Germline V lookup: CDR1 GTSNPN, CDR2 SVGIG (reference sequence). The CDR3 is 15 residues long. In DNA, the CDR3 is TGTGCCTGGAGTAGGTCTAGCGGATTCTCCTACGAGCAGTACTTC. Translating it yields CAWSRSSGFSYEQYF.